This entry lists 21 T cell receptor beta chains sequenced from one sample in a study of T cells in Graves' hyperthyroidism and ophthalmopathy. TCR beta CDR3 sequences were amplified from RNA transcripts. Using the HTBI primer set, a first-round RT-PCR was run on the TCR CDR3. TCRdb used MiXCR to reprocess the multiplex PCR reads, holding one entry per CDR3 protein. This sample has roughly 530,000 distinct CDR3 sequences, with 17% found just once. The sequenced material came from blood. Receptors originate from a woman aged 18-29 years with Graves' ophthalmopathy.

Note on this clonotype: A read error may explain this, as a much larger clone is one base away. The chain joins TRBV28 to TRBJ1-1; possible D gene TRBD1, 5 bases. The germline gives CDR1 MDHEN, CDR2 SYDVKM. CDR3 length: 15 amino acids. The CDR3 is CVSSLLRQLNTEAFF. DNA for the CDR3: TGTGTCAGCAGTTTATTACGACAGTTGAACACTGAAGCTTTCTTT.

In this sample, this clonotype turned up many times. As DNA, the CDR3 is TGTGCCAGCCTGGAGGGACTAGCGAACTACGAGCAGTACTTC. As protein: CASLEGLANYEQYF. This chain links TRBV28 with TRBJ2-7; 10 nucleotides line up with TRBD2. The length of the CDR3 is 14 residues. In germline, CDR1 is MDHEN, CDR2 SYDVKM. The ends lost 8 bases at V and 3 bases at J; junction bases unmatched: 7.

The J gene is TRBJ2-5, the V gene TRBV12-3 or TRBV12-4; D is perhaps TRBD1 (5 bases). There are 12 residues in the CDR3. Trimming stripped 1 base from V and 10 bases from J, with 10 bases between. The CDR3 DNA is TGTGCCAGCAGTTTAGGTCTAGGGGTCCAGTACTTC. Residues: CASSLGLGVQYF.

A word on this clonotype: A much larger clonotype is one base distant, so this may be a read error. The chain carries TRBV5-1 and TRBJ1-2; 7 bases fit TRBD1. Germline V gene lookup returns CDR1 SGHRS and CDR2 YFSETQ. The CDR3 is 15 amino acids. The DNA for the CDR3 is TGCGCCAGCAGCCCTATACAGGGGAAAGGGTATGGCTACGCCTTC. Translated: CASSPIQGKGYGYAF.

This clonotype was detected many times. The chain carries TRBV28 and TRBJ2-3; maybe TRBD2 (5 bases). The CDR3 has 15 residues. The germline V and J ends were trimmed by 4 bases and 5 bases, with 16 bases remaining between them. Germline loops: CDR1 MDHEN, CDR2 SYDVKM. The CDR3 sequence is CASSSPAGLRDTQYF. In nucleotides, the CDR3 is TGTGCCAGCAGTTCCCCGGCGGGCCTACGAGATACGCAGTATTTT.

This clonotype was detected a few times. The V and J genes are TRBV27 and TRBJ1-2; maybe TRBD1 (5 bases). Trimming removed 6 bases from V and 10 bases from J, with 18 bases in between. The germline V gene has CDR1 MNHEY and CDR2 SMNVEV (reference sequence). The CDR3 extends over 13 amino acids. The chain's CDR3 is CASSPTGTLVYTF. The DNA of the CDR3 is TGTGCCAGCAGCCCCACCGGGACCCTGGTCTACACCTTC.

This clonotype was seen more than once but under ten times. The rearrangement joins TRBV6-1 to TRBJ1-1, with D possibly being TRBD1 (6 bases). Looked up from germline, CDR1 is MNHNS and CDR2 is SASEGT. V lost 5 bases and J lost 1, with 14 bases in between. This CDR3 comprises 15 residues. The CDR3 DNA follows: TGTGCCAGCAGTTCTGGGACAAGGGGGAACACTGAAGCTTTCTTT. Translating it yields CASSSGTRGNTEAFF.

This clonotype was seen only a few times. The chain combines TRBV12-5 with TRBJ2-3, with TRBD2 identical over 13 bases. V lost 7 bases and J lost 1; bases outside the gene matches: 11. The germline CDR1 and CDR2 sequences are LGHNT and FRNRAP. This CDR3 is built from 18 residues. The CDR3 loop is CASASKWTSGRGTDTQYF. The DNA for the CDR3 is TGTGCTAGTGCCTCAAAGTGGACTAGCGGGAGAGGCACAGATACGCAGTATTTT.

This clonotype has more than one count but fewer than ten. CDR3 amino acids: CSARDQGRWDTQYF. The CDR3 DNA reads TGCAGTGCTAGAGATCAGGGAAGATGGGATACGCAGTATTTT. The genes are TRBV20-1 and TRBJ2-3, with D tentatively TRBD1 (5 bases). The germline V gene encodes CDR1 DFQATT and CDR2 SNEGSKA (reference sequence). The CDR3 is 14 amino acids. The ends were cut back, 0 bases at V and 6 bases at J, with 13 bases in the middle.

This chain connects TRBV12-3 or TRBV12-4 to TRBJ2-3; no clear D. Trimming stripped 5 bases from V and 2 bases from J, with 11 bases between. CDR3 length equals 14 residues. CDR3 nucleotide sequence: TGTGCCAGCAGTCTAGGGATCTCCACAGATACGCAGTATTTT. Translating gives CASSLGISTDTQYF.

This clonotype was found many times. CDR3 amino acids: CAWSGGVEQYF. CDR3 nucleotide sequence: TGTGCCTGGAGCGGAGGGGTTGAGCAGTACTTC. This rearrangement joins TRBV30 to TRBJ2-7, with D perhaps matching TRBD2 (6 bases). This CDR3 has 11 residues. From germline, CDR1 is GTSNPN and CDR2 SVGIG (reference sequence). The ends were cut back, 3 bases at V and 7 bases at J, with 10 bases in the middle.

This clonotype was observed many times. DNA of the CDR3: TGTGCCAGCAGCCGCCCGGGGGAGGACGAAAAACTGTTTTTT. This encodes CASSRPGEDEKLFF. The V gene is TRBV28, the J gene TRBJ1-4; D might be TRBD1 (5 bases). This CDR3 region has 14 residues. V lost 6 bases and J 8 bases, leaving 16 bases between the germline ends. CDR1 MDHEN and CDR2 SYDVKM come from the germline V gene. The full variable domain, in which reference TRBV28 and TRBJ1-4 provide the parts outside the CDR3, is DVKVTQSSRYLVKRTGEKVFLECVQDMDHENMFWYRQDPGLGLRLIYFSYDVKMKEKGDIPEGYSVSREKKERFSLILESASTNQTSMYLCASSRPGEDEKLFFGSGTQLSVL.

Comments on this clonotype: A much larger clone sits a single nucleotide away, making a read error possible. This CDR3 reads CSAFSSRANVLSF. The CDR3, as DNA: TGCAGTGCCTTCTCATCAAGGGCCAACGTCCTGTCTTTC. The chain carries TRBV20-1 and TRBJ2-6; D remains unclear. Germline V gene lookup returns CDR1 DFQATT and CDR2 SNEGSKA (reference sequence). The length of the CDR3 is 13 residues.

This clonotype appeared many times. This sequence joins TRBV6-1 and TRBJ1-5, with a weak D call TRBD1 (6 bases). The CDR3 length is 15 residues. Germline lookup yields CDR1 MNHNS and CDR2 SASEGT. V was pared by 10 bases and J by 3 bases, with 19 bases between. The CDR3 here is CAIPPVGGYNQPQHF. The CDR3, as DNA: TGTGCCATCCCGCCCGTCGGGGGCTACAATCAGCCCCAGCATTTT.

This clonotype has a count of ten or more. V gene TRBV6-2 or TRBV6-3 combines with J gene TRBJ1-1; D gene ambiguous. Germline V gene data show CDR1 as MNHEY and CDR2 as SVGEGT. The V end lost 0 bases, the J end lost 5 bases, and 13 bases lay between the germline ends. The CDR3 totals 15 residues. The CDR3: CASSYSIARGTEAFF. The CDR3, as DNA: TGTGCCAGCAGTTACTCGATAGCCCGAGGGACTGAAGCTTTCTTT.

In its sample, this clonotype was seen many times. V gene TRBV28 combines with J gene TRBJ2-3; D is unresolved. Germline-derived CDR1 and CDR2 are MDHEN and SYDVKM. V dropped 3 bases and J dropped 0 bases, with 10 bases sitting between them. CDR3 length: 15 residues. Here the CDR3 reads CASSLAEKSTDTQYF. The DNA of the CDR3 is TGTGCCAGCAGTTTGGCAGAGAAAAGCACAGATACGCAGTATTTT.

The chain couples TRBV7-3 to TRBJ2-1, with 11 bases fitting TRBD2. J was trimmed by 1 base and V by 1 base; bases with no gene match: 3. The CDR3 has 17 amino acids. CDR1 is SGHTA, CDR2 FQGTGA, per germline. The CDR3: CASSLNLAGGSYNEQFF. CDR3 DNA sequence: TGTGCCAGCAGCTTAAACTTAGCGGGGGGGTCCTACAATGAGCAGTTCTTC.

In DNA, the CDR3 is TGTGCCTGGAGTCAGAGTGCGCGGGGAAACACCATATATTTT. This codes for CAWSQSARGNTIYF. The chain joins TRBV30 to TRBJ1-3; D is unresolved. Germline CDR1 GTSNPN, CDR2 SVGIG (reference sequence). This CDR3 is built from 14 residues. Trimming cost V 2 bases and J 4 bases, with 12 bases left between them.

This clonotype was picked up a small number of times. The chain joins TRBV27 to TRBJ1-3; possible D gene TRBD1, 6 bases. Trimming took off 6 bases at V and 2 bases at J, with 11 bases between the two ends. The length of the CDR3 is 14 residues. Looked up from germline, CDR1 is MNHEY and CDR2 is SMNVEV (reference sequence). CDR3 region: CASRLQGPGNTIYF. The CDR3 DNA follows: TGTGCCAGCAGACTACAGGGACCTGGAAACACCATATATTTT.

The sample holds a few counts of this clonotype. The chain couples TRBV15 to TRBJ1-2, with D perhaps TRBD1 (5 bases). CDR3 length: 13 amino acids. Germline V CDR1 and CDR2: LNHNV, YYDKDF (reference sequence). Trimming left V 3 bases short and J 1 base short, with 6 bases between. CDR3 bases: TGTGCCACCAGCAGGGGGCGTAACTATGGCTACACCTTC. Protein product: CATSRGRNYGYTF.

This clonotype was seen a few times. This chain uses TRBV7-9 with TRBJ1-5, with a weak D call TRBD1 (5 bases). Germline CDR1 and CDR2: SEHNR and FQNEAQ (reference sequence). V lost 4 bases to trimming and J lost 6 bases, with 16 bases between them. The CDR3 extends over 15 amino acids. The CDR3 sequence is CASSSGAMVSQPQHF. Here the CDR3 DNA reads TGTGCCAGCAGCTCCGGGGCCATGGTGAGTCAGCCCCAGCATTTT.